These T cell receptor beta chains were read from a single sample in a study of Tregs in tolerant kidney transplant recipients. Profiling relied on immunoSEQ multiplex PCR, and the TCRdb table lists in-frame clones only, not all of them. The sample lists over 50,000 clones; over 75% were seen once. The sample was Tregs from blood, taken before the transplant. The receptors derive from a human donor who received a combined kidney and bone marrow transplant. Both conserved end residues are part of each CDR3. D genes are given only for firm matches. Size tells how often a clone was seen (once, few, many) or the class of an expanded clone, and some rows leave it out.

CDR3aa	CDR3nt	j_gene	abundance	d_gene	v_gene
CASSLGTGANTGELFF	TGTGCCAGCAGCTTAGGGACAGGGGCGAACACCGGGGAGCTGTTTTTT	TRBJ2-2	-	TRBD1	TRBV7-2
CASSERGLTRAFF	TGTGCCAGCAGTGAAAGGGGACTAACGAGGGCTTTCTTT	TRBJ1-1	-	-	TRBV6-1
CAIRQGGHYGYTF	TGTGCCATCAGGCAGGGGGGCCACTATGGCTACACCTTC	TRBJ1-2	-	TRBD1	TRBV10-3
CASSLATGGIGELFF	TGTGCCAGCAGCTTAGCGACAGGGGGGATCGGGGAGCTGTTTTTT	TRBJ2-2	-	TRBD1	TRBV7-6
CASSLGLAGLLYF	TGCGCCAGCAGCCTGGGACTAGCGGGGTTGCTTTACTTC	TRBJ2-7	-	TRBD2	TRBV5-1
CASRRPPNTGELFF	TGCGCCAGCAGGAGACCCCCCAACACCGGGGAGCTGTTTTTT	TRBJ2-2	-	-	TRBV10-2
CASSTTGTCEQYF	TGTGCCAGTAGTACAACGGGAACCTGCGAGCAGTACTTC	TRBJ2-7	-	-	TRBV19
CSVDRGGTDTQYF	TGCAGCGTTGACCGCGGTGGGACAGATACGCAGTATTTT	TRBJ2-3	-	-	TRBV29-1
CASSLGTGRVSPLHF	TGCGCCAGCAGCTTGGGGACAGGGAGGGTTTCACCCCTCCACTTT	TRBJ1-6	-	TRBD1	TRBV5-1
CASSQDRASKSYEQYF	TGTGCCAGCAGCCAAGACCGGGCTAGCAAGTCCTACGAGCAGTACTTC	TRBJ2-7	-	-	TRBV14
CASSALPGQGPYGYTF	TGCGCCAGCAGTGCCCTACCGGGACAGGGCCCCTATGGCTACACCTTC	TRBJ1-2	-	TRBD1	TRBV10-2
CASSYFGNTEAFF	TGTGCCAGCAGTTACTTTGGCAACACTGAAGCTTTCTTT	TRBJ1-1	once	-	TRBV6-5
CASSDRQGARGYGYTF	TGTGCCAGCAGCGACAGACAGGGGGCGCGGGGCTATGGCTACACCTTC	TRBJ1-2	-	TRBD1	TRBV5-4
CASSSSPKGGGAKGYTF	TGCGCCAGCAGCTCTTCTCCGAAGGGCGGGGGGGCAAAAGGCTACACCTTC	TRBJ1-2	-	-	TRBV5-1
CASSYSGYGYTF	TGTGCCAGCAGTTACTCAGGGTATGGCTACACCTTC	TRBJ1-2	few	-	TRBV6-5
CASSLERYNSPLHF	TGTGCCAGCAGCCTGGAGAGATATAATTCACCCCTCCACTTT	TRBJ1-6	-	-	TRBV5-6
CASSLVGLSRTEAFF	TGTGCCAGCAGCTTAGTAGGCCTCTCGCGGACTGAAGCTTTCTTT	TRBJ1-1	-	-	TRBV11-2
CASSLSGLGVHEQFF	TGTGCCAGCAGTTTATCGGGACTAGGGGTCCATGAGCAGTTCTTC	TRBJ2-1	-	TRBD2	TRBV28
CASTRQGTTGELFF	TGTGCCAGCACCAGACAGGGGACCACCGGGGAGCTGTTTTTT	TRBJ2-2	once	TRBD1	TRBV6-5
CASSLGLAADTQYF	TGTGCCAGCAGCTTAGGCCTAGCAGCAGATACGCAGTATTTT	TRBJ2-3	few	-	TRBV11-2
CASSPTGQTFYGYTF	TGTGCCAGCAGTCCGACGGGACAGACGTTTTATGGCTACACCTTC	TRBJ1-2	-	TRBD1	TRBV11-2
CASSLVDNTEAFF	TGTGCCAGCAGCTTAGTGGACAACACTGAAGCTTTCTTT	TRBJ1-1	-	-	TRBV7-9
CASSPGVGEYEQYF	TGTGCCAGCAGCCCAGGGGTGGGGGAGTACGAGCAGTACTTC	TRBJ2-7	few	-	TRBV7-7
CASSFAGTSGGREQYF	TGTGCCAGCAGCTTTGCCGGGACTAGCGGGGGGAGGGAGCAGTACTTC	TRBJ2-7	-	TRBD2	TRBV7-2
CASSDSHSGNTIYF	TGTGCCAGCAGTGACAGCCACTCTGGAAACACCATATATTTT	TRBJ1-3	-	-	TRBV2
CASSPSSGRNGYTF	TGTGCCAGCAGCCCCTCATCAGGGCGGAATGGCTACACCTTC	TRBJ1-2	-	-	TRBV4-2
CASSFFLWGYEQYF	TGTGCCAGCAGCTTTTTTCTATGGGGCTACGAGCAGTACTTC	TRBJ2-7	-	-	TRBV7-2
CASGRQGLPNEKLFF	TGTGCCAGCGGGCGACAGGGGTTGCCTAATGAAAAACTGTTTTTT	TRBJ1-4	once	TRBD1	TRBV28
CASSLEAPGEQYF	TGTGCCAGCAGCTTAGAGGCTCCCGGGGAGCAGTACTTC	TRBJ2-7	few	-	TRBV11-2
CASSRLGYQADTQYF	TGTGCCAGTAGTCGACTAGGATATCAAGCAGATACGCAGTATTTT	TRBJ2-3	-	-	TRBV19
CSSHRDISYTF	TGCAGCTCACACCGGGACATAAGCTACACCTTC	TRBJ1-2	-	-	TRBV20-1
CASSQRGGGYGYTF	TGCGCCAGCAGCCAAAGAGGGGGCGGGTATGGCTACACCTTC	TRBJ1-2	-	TRBD1	TRBV4-1
CAWSVPGFPQYF	TGTGCCTGGAGTGTACCTGGATTCCCTCAGTACTTC	TRBJ2-7	-	-	TRBV30
CASSPLREGPYEQYF	TGCGCCAGCAGCCCCTTGCGGGAGGGGCCCTACGAGCAGTACTTC	TRBJ2-7	-	TRBD2	TRBV5-1
CASSPPNLFVTF	TGTGCCAGCTCACCACCTAACTTGTTTGTTACCTTC	TRBJ1-2	-	-	TRBV18
CASSAPTGLGEQFF	TGTGCCAGCAGCGCACCTACAGGTCTTGGCGAGCAGTTCTTC	TRBJ2-1	-	-	TRBV9
CASSRGAAETQYF	TGTGCCAGTAGTAGGGGGGCCGCGGAGACCCAGTACTTC	TRBJ2-5	-	-	TRBV19
CASRTRTGEASEAFF	TGTGCCAGCCGGACTAGGACAGGGGAGGCGTCTGAAGCTTTCTTT	TRBJ1-1	-	TRBD1	TRBV2
CASSTGTAANTGELFF	TGTGCCAGCAGCACCGGGACAGCCGCGAACACCGGGGAGCTGTTTTTT	TRBJ2-2	-	TRBD1	TRBV7-2
CASRWEPGETQYF	TGTGCCAGCCGGTGGGAGCCCGGAGAGACCCAGTACTTC	TRBJ2-5	-	-	TRBV5-5
CASSLAGGGIRRELFF	TGTGCCAGCAGCCTAGCGGGAGGGGGGATTAGAAGGGAGCTGTTTTTT	TRBJ2-2	-	TRBD2	TRBV7-2
CASSYHPGGNTEAFF	TGTGCCAGCAGTTACCACCCGGGGGGGAACACTGAAGCTTTCTTT	TRBJ1-1	few	-	TRBV6-5
CASSLARGARNTEAFF	TGTGCCAGCAGTCTAGCCCGGGGGGCGCGCAACACTGAAGCTTTCTTT	TRBJ1-1	-	-	TRBV28
CASSHHVRGFMETQYF	TGTGCCAGCAGCCATCACGTACGGGGGTTTATGGAGACCCAGTACTTC	TRBJ2-5	-	-	TRBV14
CASSRTTSGGNNEQFF	TGTGCCAGCAGCCGAACGACTAGCGGGGGCAACAATGAGCAGTTCTTC	TRBJ2-1	-	TRBD2	TRBV7-2
CASSRGETQYF	TGTGCCAGCAGCCGGGGGGAGACCCAGTACTTC	TRBJ2-5	-	-	TRBV7-2
CSASGGQPQHF	TGCAGTGCTTCCGGCGGGCAGCCCCAGCATTTT	TRBJ1-5	-	-	TRBV20-1
CASSVDSTDTQYF	TGTGCCAGCAGCGTGGACAGCACAGATACGCAGTATTTT	TRBJ2-3	-	-	TRBV9